This T cell receptor (beta chain) was captured in a study of T cell responses to AZD1222 COVID-19 vaccine. Broader study findings: Spike-specific TCR breadth and depth rose after two AZD1222 doses.

The CDR3 runs to 13 residues. J lost 4 bases, V lost 3 bases, and 2 bases had no gene match. CDR1 and CDR2 (germline): SGHRS, YFSETQ. Libraries were prepared by immunoSEQ multiplex PCR; TCRdb keeps only in-frame clonotypes and omits some of them. The data contain tens of thousands of clones, approximately 91% of them seen just once; the ten biggest clones take up 22%. Turning to this clone: The target antigen is unknown.

This clonotype originated in an adult in good health. The chain couples TRBV5-1 to TRBJ2-7; 9 positions match TRBD1. The material was peripheral blood, obtained on day 0 of AZD1222 vaccination. The DNA of the CDR3 is TGCGCCAGCAGCTCAGGACAGGGGTACGAGCAGTACTTC. It yields the protein CASSSGQGYEQYF. Supplemented by reference TRBV5-1 and TRBJ2-7, the full variable domain reads KAGVTQTPRYLIKTRGQQVTLSCSPISGHRSVSWYQQTPGQGLQFLFEYFSETQRNKGNFPGRFSGRQFSNSRSEMNVSTLELGDSALYLCASSSGQGYEQYFGPGTRLTVT.